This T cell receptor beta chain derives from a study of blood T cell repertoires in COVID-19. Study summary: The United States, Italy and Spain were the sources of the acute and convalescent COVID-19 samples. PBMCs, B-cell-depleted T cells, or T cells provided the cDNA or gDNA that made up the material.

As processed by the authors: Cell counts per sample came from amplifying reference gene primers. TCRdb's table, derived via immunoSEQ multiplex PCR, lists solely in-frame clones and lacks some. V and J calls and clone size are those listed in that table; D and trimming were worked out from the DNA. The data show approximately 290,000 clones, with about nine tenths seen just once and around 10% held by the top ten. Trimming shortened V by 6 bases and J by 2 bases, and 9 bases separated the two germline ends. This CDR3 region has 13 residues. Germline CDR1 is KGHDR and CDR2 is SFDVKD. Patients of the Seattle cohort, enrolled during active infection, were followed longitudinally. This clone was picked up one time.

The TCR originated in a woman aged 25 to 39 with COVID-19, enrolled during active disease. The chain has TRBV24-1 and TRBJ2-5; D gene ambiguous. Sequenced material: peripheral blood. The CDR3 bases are TGTGCCACCAGTAGACACTCTCAAGAGACCCAGTACTTC. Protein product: CATSRHSQETQYF.